What follows are 8 T cell receptor beta chains derived from one specimen sequenced in a study of Ad26.COV2.S vaccination and SARS-CoV-2 variants (dated by TCRdb to the early 2020s). The protocol used for the library was the immunoSEQ multiplex PCR assay. In TCRdb, the immuneACCESS table is reduced to in-frame sequences with V and J assigned. These tables do not hold every clone; where another copy was compared, an unresolved V gene accounts for under half, and the others remain unexplained. Within this sample are some 340,000 clones, with around 84% of them counted one time only. In total, the top ten clones hold 1.9% of the sample. This specimen's treatment or condition label, per the study, means: approximately 18 received Ad26.COV2.S at low or high dose, single or two shots; about 5 received placebo; per-sample allocation not given. For vaccine and placebo recipients, the sequenced repertoires came from samples collected on day 63 after the first injection.

The sample was peripheral blood, taken in a trial of Ad26.COV2.S vaccine versus placebo. All receptors derive from a person aged 18-60 years who received the Ad26.COV2.S COVID-19 vaccine or a placebo.

CDR3 DNA sequence: TGTGCCAGCAGCGTAGGGGGGAACTCCTACAATGAGCAGTTCTTC. Encoded protein: CASSVGGNSYNEQFF. The rearrangement joins TRBV9 to TRBJ2-1; D possibly matches TRBD1 or TRBD2 (5 bases each). CDR1 is SGDLS, CDR2 YYNGEE, per germline. The CDR3 has 15 amino acids. With 0 bases removed from V and 0 bases from J, the gap between germline ends came to 7 bases.

The rearrangement links TRBV6-1 to TRBJ1-1; D is ambiguous. Trimming removed 2 bases at V and 1 base at J, with 29 bases between. Germline assignment: CDR1 MNHNS and CDR2 SASEGT. There are 21 residues in the CDR3. Here the CDR3 DNA reads TGTGCCAGCAGTGAAAAGATTTTAAGACCATACCAATCGGGGAAGAACACTGAAGCTTTCTTT. This gives the protein CASSEKILRPYQSGKNTEAFF.

CDR3 DNA sequence: TGTGCCAGCATCGGCGGGGGGTCACCCCTCCACTTT. It codes for CASIGGGSPLHF. The rearrangement links TRBV25-1 to TRBJ1-6, with D possibly being TRBD1 (5 bases). Germline V lookup: CDR1 MGHDK, CDR2 SYGVNS. The CDR3 spans 12 residues. Trimming stripped 7 bases from V and 10 bases from J, with 11 bases between.

This rearrangement joins TRBV10-2 to TRBJ2-7; D may match TRBD1 or TRBD2 (5 bases each). The CDR3 has 16 residues. The germline V gene encodes CDR1 WSHSY and CDR2 SAAADI. V was clipped by 0 bases and J by 2 bases, with 14 bases between them. The CDR3 spells CASSESGLARPYEQYF. CDR3 nucleotide sequence: TGCGCCAGCAGTGAGTCGGGGCTAGCTCGACCCTACGAGCAGTACTTC.

This chain uses TRBV5-1 with TRBJ1-2; TRBD1 aligns across 9 bases. CDR1 and CDR2 from the germline V gene are SGHRS and YFSETQ. Trimming cost V 0 bases and J 4 bases; bases outside gene matches: 4. The CDR3 loop spans 15 amino acids. The CDR3 nucleotides are TGCGCCAGCAGCTTGGAAACAGGGGGCGTCTATGGCTACACCTTC. The encoded protein is CASSLETGGVYGYTF.

The chain has TRBV11-2 and TRBJ2-1, with 8 bases fitting TRBD2. CDR1 is SGHAT and CDR2 is FQNNGV in the germline V gene. The length of the CDR3 is 15 residues. V was pared by 7 bases and J by 7 bases, with 12 bases of the junction left unmatched. For the CDR3, the DNA is TGTGCCAGCAACCCGGGGCAGCGGGGGAAAAATGAGCAGTTCTTC. Amino acids: CASNPGQRGKNEQFF.

V is TRBV14 and J is TRBJ2-4; tentatively, D is TRBD1 (7 bases). The V end was cut by 0 bases, the J end by 8 bases, with 26 bases between. Germline CDR1 reads SGHDN; CDR2 reads FVKESK. CDR3 size: 19 residues. DNA of the CDR3: TGTGCCAGCAGCCAAGAAAGAGGGGGACAGCCTTTAGCGGTGGACATTCAGTACTTC. Amino acids: CASSQERGGQPLAVDIQYF. Supplemented by reference TRBV14 and TRBJ2-4, the full variable domain reads EAGVTQFPSHSVIEKGQTVTLRCDPISGHDNLYWYRRVMGKEIKFLLHFVKESKQDESGMPNNRFLAERTGGTYSTLKVQPAELEDSGVYFCASSQERGGQPLAVDIQYFGAGTRLSVL.

The V gene is TRBV5-1, the J gene TRBJ2-3, with D perhaps matching TRBD2 (6 bases). The CDR3 loop spans 12 amino acids. Trimming removed 0 bases at V and 8 bases at J, with 7 bases between. The V gene's germline CDR1 is SGHRS and CDR2 YFSETQ. CDR3 coding DNA: TGCGCCAGCAGCTTGGAGGAGGGTACGCAGTATTTT. Translation: CASSLEEGTQYF.